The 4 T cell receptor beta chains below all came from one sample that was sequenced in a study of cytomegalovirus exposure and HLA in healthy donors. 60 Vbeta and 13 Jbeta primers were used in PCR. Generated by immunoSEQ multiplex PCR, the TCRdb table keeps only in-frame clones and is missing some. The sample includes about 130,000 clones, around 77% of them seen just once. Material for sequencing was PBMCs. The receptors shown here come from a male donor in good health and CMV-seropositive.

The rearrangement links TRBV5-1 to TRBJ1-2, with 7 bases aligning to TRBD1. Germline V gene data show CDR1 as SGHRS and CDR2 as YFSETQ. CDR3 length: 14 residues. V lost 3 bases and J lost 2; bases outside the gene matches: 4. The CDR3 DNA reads TGCGCCAGCAGCTCCTCGACAGGGAACTATGGCTACACCTTC. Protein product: CASSSSTGNYGYTF.

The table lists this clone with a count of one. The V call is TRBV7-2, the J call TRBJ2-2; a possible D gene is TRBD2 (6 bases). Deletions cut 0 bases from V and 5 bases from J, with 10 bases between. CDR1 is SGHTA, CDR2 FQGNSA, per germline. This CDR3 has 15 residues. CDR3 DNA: TGTGCCAGCAGCTTAGCGGGAGGTGGGACCGGGGAGCTGTTTTTT. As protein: CASSLAGGGTGELFF.

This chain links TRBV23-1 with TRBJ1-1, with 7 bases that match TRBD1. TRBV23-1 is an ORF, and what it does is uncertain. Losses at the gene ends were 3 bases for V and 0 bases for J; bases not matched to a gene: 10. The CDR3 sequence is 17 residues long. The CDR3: CASSHPGQAPMNTEAFF. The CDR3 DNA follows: TGCGCCAGCAGTCATCCCGGACAGGCCCCCATGAACACTGAAGCTTTCTTT.

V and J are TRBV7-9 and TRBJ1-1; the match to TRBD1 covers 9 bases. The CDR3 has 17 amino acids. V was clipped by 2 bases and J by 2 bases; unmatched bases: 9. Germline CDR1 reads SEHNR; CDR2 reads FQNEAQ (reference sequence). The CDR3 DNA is TGTGCCAGCAGCTTATTAGCGGGACAGGGATTTAACACTGAAGCTTTCTTT. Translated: CASSLLAGQGFNTEAFF.